Presented here are 31 T cell receptor beta chains from one specimen sequenced in a study of cytomegalovirus exposure and HLA in healthy donors (TCRdb year 2017). Library prep was done by the immunoSEQ multiplex PCR assay. TCRdb retrieved this table from immuneACCESS and kept in-frame rearrangements only. Not all clones are present; in checked studies, unresolved V genes account for under half, and no reason is known for the remainder. The sample table records roughly 150,000 clones; roughly nine tenths of these occur just once. The ten largest account for more than 2.5% of the sample. Sequencing was carried out using PBMCs. The receptors shown here come from a woman between 18 and 29 years old in good health and CMV-seropositive.

The J gene is TRBJ1-2, the V gene TRBV25-1; D is unclear. V dropped 6 bases and J dropped 6 bases, with 8 bases sitting between them. CDR1 and CDR2 from the germline V gene are MGHDK and SYGVNS. The CDR3 is 11 amino acids. The CDR3 sequence is CASSVRDGYTF. The DNA of the CDR3 is TGTGCCAGCAGCGTAAGAGATGGCTACACCTTC.

The chain couples TRBV5-1 to TRBJ2-7; D gene uncertain. With 0 bases removed from V and 2 bases from J, the gap between germline ends came to 9 bases. The germline gives CDR1 SGHRS, CDR2 YFSETQ. The CDR3 length is 14 residues. The CDR3 loop reads CASSLDMAPYEQYF. The CDR3 nucleotides read TGCGCCAGCAGCTTGGATATGGCCCCCTACGAGCAGTACTTC.

This clone has a single count. The chain links TRBV5-1 to TRBJ2-5; 8 bases match TRBD2. Germline V gene lookup returns CDR1 SGHRS and CDR2 YFSETQ. The CDR3 extends over 14 amino acids. V shed 4 bases, J shed 5 bases, and the junction held 7 bases outside the gene matches. The DNA for the CDR3 is TGCGCCAGCAGCCGGTCGGGGGGGAAGGAGACCCAGTACTTC. Amino acid sequence: CASSRSGGKETQYF.

The J gene is TRBJ2-7, the V gene TRBV10-3; unclear D gene. The CDR3 contains 11 residues. In germline, CDR1 is ENHRY, CDR2 SYGVKD. V shed 1 base and J shed 6 bases, with 4 bases lying between them. CDR3 in DNA: TGTGCCATCAGTGAGTACGGCGAGCAGTACTTC. Amino acids: CAISEYGEQYF.

The chain recombines TRBV11-3 with TRBJ2-7; no firm D call. Trimming pared 4 bases from V and 0 bases from J, leaving 4 bases between. Germline assignment: CDR1 SGHNT and CDR2 YENEEA. The CDR3 sequence is 12 residues long. The CDR3 nucleotides are TGTGCCAGCAGCTCGGTCTCCTACGAGCAGTACTTC. The encoded protein is CASSSVSYEQYF. The full variable domain, with the rest looked up from reference TRBV11-3 and TRBJ2-7, is EAGVVQSPRYKIIEKKQPVAFWCNPISGHNTLYWYLQNLGQGPELLIRYENEEAVDDSQLPKDRFSAERLKGVDSTLKIQPAELGDSAVYLCASSSVSYEQYFGPGTRLTVT.

This sequence joins TRBV9 and TRBJ2-7; 8 nucleotides match TRBD1. The J segment lost 3 bases and the V segment lost 0 bases, leaving 2 bases of the junction unmatched. Germline V CDR1 and CDR2: SGDLS, YYNGEE. This CDR3 is 14 amino acids long. The CDR3 DNA reads as TGTGCCAGCAGCGTAGAAGGGACAGGCTACGAGCAGTACTTC. Translated: CASSVEGTGYEQYF.

The chain carries TRBV27 and TRBJ1-2, with 8 bases matching TRBD1. The CDR3 is made up of 15 amino acids. The V and J ends lost 5 bases and 5 bases, in that order; junction bases with no gene match: 10. Germline CDR1 reads MNHEY; CDR2 reads SMNVEV (reference sequence). DNA of the CDR3: TGTGCCAGCAGTACCACCAGGACAGGGATATATGGCTACACCTTC. Translated: CASSTTRTGIYGYTF.

This chain joins TRBV30 and TRBJ2-7; TRBD2 agrees at 10 bases. Germline lookup yields CDR1 GTSNPN and CDR2 SVGIG (reference sequence). The CDR3 is 14 residues long. Losses at the gene ends were 0 bases for V and 3 bases for J; bases not matched to a gene: 2. The DNA of the CDR3 is TGTGCCTGGAGTGTAATAGCGGGGGGCTACGAGCAGTACTTC. It yields the protein CAWSVIAGGYEQYF.

The chain joins TRBV11-3 to TRBJ1-1; D is possibly TRBD1 (5 bases). Trimming stripped 5 bases from V and 7 bases from J, with 17 bases between. The V gene's germline CDR1 is SGHNT and CDR2 YENEEA. This CDR3 region has 14 residues. The CDR3 reads CASSPGGEVDEAFF. DNA of the CDR3: TGTGCCAGCAGCCCCGGAGGGGAAGTTGATGAAGCTTTCTTT.

The chain combines TRBV6-6 with TRBJ1-1, with D possibly matching TRBD1 (5 bases). This CDR3 has 14 amino acids. Germline CDR1 and CDR2: MNHNY and SVGAGI (reference sequence). The germline V and J ends were trimmed by 2 bases and 3 bases, with 10 bases remaining between them. The CDR3 DNA follows: TGTGCCAGCAGTTACCCAGAAGGGGACACTGAAGCTTTCTTT. It translates to CASSYPEGDTEAFF.

J is TRBJ2-7 and V is TRBV7-2; weak D call: TRBD1 (6 bases). The V and J ends lost 5 bases and 8 bases respectively, with 10 bases between them. There are 11 residues in the CDR3. The germline CDR1 and CDR2 sequences are SGHTA and FQGNSA. This CDR3 reads CASSATGKQYF. The DNA for the CDR3 is TGTGCCAGCAGCGCTACAGGGAAGCAGTACTTC. The complete variable domain, with remaining parts taken from reference TRBV7-2 and TRBJ2-7, reads GAGVSQSPSNKVTEKGKDVELRCDPISGHTALYWYRQSLGQGLEFLIYFQGNSAPDKSGLPSDRFSAERTGGSVSTLTIQRTQQEDSAVYLCASSATGKQYFGPGTRLTVT.

This clone was observed a handful of times. CDR3 in amino acids: CASSYRPSEKLFF. The CDR3 region has the DNA TGTGCCAGCAGTTACCGTCCTAGCGAAAAACTGTTTTTT. The V gene is TRBV6-6, the J gene TRBJ1-4; D unclear. CDR3 length equals 13 residues. CDR1 MNHNY and CDR2 SVGAGI come from the germline V gene (reference sequence). Trimming removed 2 bases at V and 8 bases at J, with 9 bases between.

The chain uses TRBV5-1 and TRBJ2-7; 9 bases match TRBD2. Germline V gene lookup returns CDR1 SGHRS and CDR2 YFSETQ. The CDR3 covers 15 residues. V shed 0 bases, J shed 7 bases, and the junction held 8 bases outside the gene matches. The CDR3 DNA reads TGCGCCAGCAGCTTGGGGCGGGAGGGCCTCCCAGAGCAGTACTTC. This gives the protein CASSLGREGLPEQYF.

This clone was seen a few times. The rearrangement links TRBV6-4 to TRBJ2-1; 13 bases agree with TRBD2. Germline V gene lookup returns CDR1 MRHNA and CDR2 SNTAGT. The CDR3 runs 15 residues. Germline trimming cut 4 bases from V and 5 bases from J; bases unmatched to any gene: 2. As DNA, the CDR3 is TGTGCCAGCAGTGCCGGGACTAGCGGGGACAATGAGCAGTTCTTC. Residues: CASSAGTSGDNEQFF.

A few counts support this clone. The rearrangement uses TRBV19 and TRBJ1-1; 8 bases match TRBD1. Losses at the gene ends were 6 bases for V and 5 bases for J; bases not matched to a gene: 5. The V gene's germline CDR1 is LNHDA and CDR2 SQIVND (reference sequence). The CDR3 sequence is 13 residues long. CDR3 coding DNA: TGTGCCAGTAGACTCACAGGGGGGACTGAAGCTTTCTTT. This sequence encodes CASRLTGGTEAFF.

This clone was picked up one time. The chain links TRBV5-4 to TRBJ2-5; tentatively, D is TRBD1 (5 bases). Germline V CDR1 and CDR2: SGHNT, YYREEE (reference sequence). The CDR3 totals 15 residues. Between the trimmed V and J ends, which lost 2 bases and 0 bases, there was a span of 11 bases. CDR3 sequence (DNA): TGTGCCAGCAGCTTTTTCAGGGTGTACCAAGAGACCCAGTACTTC. Translating gives CASSFFRVYQETQYF.

The chain joins TRBV5-1 to TRBJ1-2; D might be TRBD1 (5 bases). The germline CDR1 and CDR2 sequences are SGHRS and YFSETQ. The CDR3 contains 13 residues. Trimming removed 0 bases at V and 8 bases at J, with 11 bases between. The CDR3 is CASSLEAGGGYTF. The CDR3 bases are TGCGCCAGCAGCTTGGAAGCGGGGGGAGGCTACACCTTC.

The CDR3: CAWSVPGGRNGYTF. The CDR3 DNA is TGTGCCTGGAGTGTTCCAGGGGGCCGGAATGGCTACACCTTC. This chain links TRBV30 with TRBJ1-2; 8 bases are shared with TRBD1. CDR1 GTSNPN and CDR2 SVGIG come from the germline V gene (reference sequence). The CDR3 is 14 amino acids. J was trimmed by 6 bases and V by 0 bases; bases with no gene match: 6. The variable domain in full, completed from reference TRBV30 and TRBJ1-2, reads SQTIHQWPATLVQPVGSPLSLECTVEGTSNPNLYWYRQAAGRGLQLLFYSVGIGQISSEVPQNLSASRPQDRQFILSSKKLLLSDSGFYLCAWSVPGGRNGYTFGSGTRLTVV.

The chain has TRBV10-3 and TRBJ2-7; 7 bases agree with TRBD2. CDR1 is ENHRY, CDR2 SYGVKD, per germline. The CDR3 length is 15 residues. Germline trimming cut 3 bases from V and 3 bases from J; bases unmatched to any gene: 8. CDR3 region: CAISDSSGGSYEQYF. The CDR3 nucleotides are TGTGCCATCAGTGATTCGTCTGGCGGGAGCTACGAGCAGTACTTC.

The chain combines TRBV10-3 with TRBJ1-4, with D maybe TRBD1 (6 bases). Trimming stripped 6 bases from V and 3 bases from J, with 8 bases between. From germline, CDR1 is ENHRY and CDR2 SYGVKD. The CDR3 covers 13 residues. CDR3 in amino acids: CAISTGPNEKLFF. The CDR3 bases are TGTGCCATCAGCACAGGGCCTAATGAAAAACTGTTTTTT.

The chain employs TRBV10-3 and TRBJ1-1; D is unresolved. The length of the CDR3 is 14 residues. Germline-derived CDR1 and CDR2 are ENHRY and SYGVKD. The V and J ends lost 2 bases and 4 bases respectively, with 11 bases between them. The CDR3 bases are TGTGCCATCAGTGAGACAGCTCTGCCCACTGAAGCTTTCTTT. Protein sequence: CAISETALPTEAFF.

The V gene is TRBV27, the J gene TRBJ2-3, with 7 positions matching TRBD2. V shed 7 bases and J 6 bases; nucleotides not matched to a gene: 7. The CDR3 is 13 residues long. Germline V CDR1 and CDR2: MNHEY, SMNVEV (reference sequence). The CDR3 sequence: CASMREYTDTQYF. For the CDR3, the DNA is TGTGCCAGCATGCGGGAGTACACGGATACGCAGTATTTT.

This chain joins TRBV5-1 and TRBJ2-1; weak D call: TRBD1 (5 bases). The germline V gene encodes CDR1 SGHRS and CDR2 YFSETQ. The V and J ends lost 0 bases and 0 bases respectively, with 10 bases between them. The CDR3 has 16 residues. CDR3: CASSLEGSSSYNEQFF. The CDR3 DNA follows: TGCGCCAGCAGCTTGGAGGGGTCAAGCTCCTACAATGAGCAGTTCTTC. The variable domain in full, completed from reference TRBV5-1 and TRBJ2-1, reads KAGVTQTPRYLIKTRGQQVTLSCSPISGHRSVSWYQQTPGQGLQFLFEYFSETQRNKGNFPGRFSGRQFSNSRSEMNVSTLELGDSALYLCASSLEGSSSYNEQFFGPGTRLTVL.

CDR3 region: CASSLVRLVGSQYYNEQFF. The CDR3, as DNA: TGTGCCAGCAGCTTAGTCCGCCTAGTTGGGTCTCAGTACTACAATGAGCAGTTCTTC. The chain couples TRBV7-9 to TRBJ2-1; unclear D gene. Germline CDR1 SEHNR, CDR2 FQNEAQ (reference sequence). This CDR3 is built from 19 residues. V shed 1 base and J shed 3 bases, with 22 bases lying between them.

The chain employs TRBV5-1 and TRBJ2-6; TRBD1 agrees at 7 bases. Germline V gives CDR1 SGHRS, CDR2 YFSETQ. CDR3 length: 15 amino acids. The V and J ends lost 4 bases and 2 bases, in that order; junction bases with no gene match: 3. CDR3 loop: CASSTTGAGANVLTF. The CDR3 DNA follows: TGCGCCAGCAGCACCACAGGGGCTGGGGCCAACGTCCTGACTTTC.

The chain combines TRBV6-1 with TRBJ2-1; 10 bases are shared with TRBD2. V dropped 7 bases and J dropped 7; count of bases not matched to a gene: 7. Germline loops: CDR1 MNHNS, CDR2 SASEGT. The CDR3 spans 14 residues. The CDR3 nucleotides read TGTGCCAGCACCGTAGCGGGAGGCTCGAATGAGCAGTTCTTC. It codes for CASTVAGGSNEQFF.

V usage is TRBV11-2 and J usage is TRBJ2-5; D remains ambiguous. Germline V gene data show CDR1 as SGHAT and CDR2 as FQNNGV. Trimming took off 5 bases at V and 3 bases at J, with 4 bases between the two ends. The CDR3 totals 11 residues. The CDR3 sequence: CASSPEETQYF. In nucleotides, the CDR3 is TGTGCCAGCAGCCCCGAAGAGACCCAGTACTTC.

The rearrangement uses TRBV28 and TRBJ2-5; 7 bases are a match to TRBD2. V dropped 4 bases and J dropped 1; count of bases not matched to a gene: 3. In germline, CDR1 is MDHEN, CDR2 SYDVKM. This CDR3 contains 14 residues. As DNA, the CDR3 is TGTGCCAGCAGTTCCCCTAGCGGCCAAGAGACCCAGTACTTC. This translates into CASSSPSGQETQYF.

This chain connects TRBV2 to TRBJ2-5; D remains ambiguous. The ends were cut back, 2 bases at V and 7 bases at J, with 20 bases in the middle. Per the germline V gene, CDR1 is SNHLY and CDR2 is FYNNEI. The CDR3 contains 16 residues. Here the CDR3 reads CASSESPFKFVGTQYF. For the CDR3, the DNA is TGTGCCAGCAGTGAAAGCCCGTTTAAGTTCGTCGGGACCCAGTACTTC.

The rearrangement links TRBV19 to TRBJ2-1; 10 bases are a match to TRBD2. CDR1 is LNHDA, CDR2 SQIVND, per germline (reference sequence). This CDR3 contains 16 residues. J lost 8 bases, V lost 0 bases, and 7 bases had no gene match. The CDR3 sequence: CASSIDASGRDYEQFF. CDR3 nucleotide sequence: TGTGCCAGTAGTATAGATGCTAGCGGGAGAGATTATGAGCAGTTCTTC. Full variable domain (missing parts from reference TRBV19 and TRBJ2-1): DGGITQSPKYLFRKEGQNVTLSCEQNLNHDAMYWYRQDPGQGLRLIYYSQIVNDFQKGDIAEGYSVSREKKESFPLTVTSAQKNPTAFYLCASSIDASGRDYEQFFGPGTRLTVL.

Remarks on this clone: Additional DNA sequences in this sample encode the identical CDR3. J is TRBJ2-3 and V is TRBV10-2, with TRBD2 matching over 12 bases. The trim removed 6 bases at V and 3 bases at J, leaving 1 base unmatched. The CDR3 is made up of 14 amino acids. Germline loops: CDR1 WSHSY, CDR2 SAAADI. CDR3 coding DNA: TGCGCCAGCAGACTAGCGGGAGGTACAGATACGCAGTATTTT. Its protein is CASRLAGGTDTQYF.